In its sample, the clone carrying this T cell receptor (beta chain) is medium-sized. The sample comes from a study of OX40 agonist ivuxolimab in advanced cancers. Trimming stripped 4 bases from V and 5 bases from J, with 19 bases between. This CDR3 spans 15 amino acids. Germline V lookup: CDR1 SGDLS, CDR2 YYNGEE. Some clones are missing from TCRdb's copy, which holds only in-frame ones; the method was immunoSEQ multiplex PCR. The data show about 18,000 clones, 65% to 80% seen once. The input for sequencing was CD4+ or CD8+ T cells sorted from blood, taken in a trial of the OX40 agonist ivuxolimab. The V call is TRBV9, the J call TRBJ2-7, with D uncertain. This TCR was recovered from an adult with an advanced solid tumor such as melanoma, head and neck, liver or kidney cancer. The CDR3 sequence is CASSPGPKSFHEQYF. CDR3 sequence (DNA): TGTGCCAGCAGCCCCGGCCCTAAGAGTTTCCACGAGCAGTACTTC.